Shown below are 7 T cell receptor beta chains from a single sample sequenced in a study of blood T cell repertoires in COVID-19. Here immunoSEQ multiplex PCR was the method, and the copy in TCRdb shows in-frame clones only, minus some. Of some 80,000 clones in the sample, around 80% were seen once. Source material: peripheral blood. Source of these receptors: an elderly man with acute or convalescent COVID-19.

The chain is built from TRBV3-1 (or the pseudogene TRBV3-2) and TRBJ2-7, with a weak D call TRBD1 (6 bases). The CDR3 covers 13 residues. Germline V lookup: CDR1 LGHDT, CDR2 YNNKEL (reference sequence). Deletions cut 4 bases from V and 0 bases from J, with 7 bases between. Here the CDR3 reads CASSPGVSYEQYF. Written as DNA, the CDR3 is TGTGCCAGCAGCCCAGGGGTCTCCTACGAGCAGTACTTC.

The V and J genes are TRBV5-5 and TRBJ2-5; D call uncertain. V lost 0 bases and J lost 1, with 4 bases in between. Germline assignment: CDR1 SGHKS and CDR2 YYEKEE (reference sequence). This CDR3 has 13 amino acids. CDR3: CASSLVFQETQYF. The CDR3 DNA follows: TGTGCCAGCAGCTTGGTCTTCCAAGAGACCCAGTACTTC.

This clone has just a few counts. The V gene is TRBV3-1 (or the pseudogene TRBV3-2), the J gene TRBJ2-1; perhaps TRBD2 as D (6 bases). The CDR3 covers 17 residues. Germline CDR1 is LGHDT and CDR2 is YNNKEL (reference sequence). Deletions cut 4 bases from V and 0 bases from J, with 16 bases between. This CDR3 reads CASSREGLGNSYNEQFF. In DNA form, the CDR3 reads TGTGCCAGCAGCCGCGAGGGACTCGGCAACTCCTACAATGAGCAGTTCTTC.

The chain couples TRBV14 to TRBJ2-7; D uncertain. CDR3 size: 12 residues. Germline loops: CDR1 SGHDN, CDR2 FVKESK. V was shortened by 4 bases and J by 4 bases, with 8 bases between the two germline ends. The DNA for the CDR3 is TGTGCCAGCAGCCTCACTCGTTACGAGCAGTACTTC. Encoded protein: CASSLTRYEQYF.

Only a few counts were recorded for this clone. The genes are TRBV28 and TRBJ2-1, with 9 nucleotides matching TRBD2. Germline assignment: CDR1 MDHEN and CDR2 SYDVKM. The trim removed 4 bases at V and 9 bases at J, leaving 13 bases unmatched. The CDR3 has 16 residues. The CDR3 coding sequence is TGTGCCAGCAGTTCCCCGGCGGCGGGGGGGAAGGGTGAGCAGTTCTTC. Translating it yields CASSSPAAGGKGEQFF.

The CDR3 loop is CASSIGTTGNTDTQYF. In nucleotides, the CDR3 is TGTGCCAGTAGTATAGGAACGACAGGGAACACAGATACGCAGTATTTT. The chain carries TRBV19 and TRBJ2-3; 7 bases are a match to TRBD1. This CDR3 has 16 amino acids. Germline V gene data show CDR1 as LNHDA and CDR2 as SQIVND (reference sequence). V shed 1 base and J 2 bases; nucleotides not matched to a gene: 6. Drawing the rest from reference TRBV19 and TRBJ2-3, the complete variable domain is DGGITQSPKYLFRKEGQNVTLSCEQNLNHDAMYWYRQDPGQGLRLIYYSQIVNDFQKGDIAEGYSVSREKKESFPLTVTSAQKNPTAFYLCASSIGTTGNTDTQYFGPGTRLTVL.

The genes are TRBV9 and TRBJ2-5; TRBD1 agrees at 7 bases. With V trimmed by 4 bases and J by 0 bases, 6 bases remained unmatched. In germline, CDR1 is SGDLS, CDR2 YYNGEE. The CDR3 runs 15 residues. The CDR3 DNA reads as TGTGCCAGCAGCACCGGGACAGTGTACCAAGAGACCCAGTACTTC. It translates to CASSTGTVYQETQYF.